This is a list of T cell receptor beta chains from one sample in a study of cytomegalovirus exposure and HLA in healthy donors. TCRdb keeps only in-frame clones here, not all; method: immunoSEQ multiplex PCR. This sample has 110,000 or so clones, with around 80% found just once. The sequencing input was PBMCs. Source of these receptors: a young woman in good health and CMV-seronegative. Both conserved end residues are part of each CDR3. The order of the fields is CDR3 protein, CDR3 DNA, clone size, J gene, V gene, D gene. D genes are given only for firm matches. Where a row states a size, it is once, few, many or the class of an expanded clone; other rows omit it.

CASSPSDRVNEKLFF TGTGCCAGCTCACCTTCTGACAGGGTGAATGAAAAACTGTTTTTT NA TRBJ1-4 TRBV18 TRBD1
CASSQDEGAQPQHF TGCGCCAGCAGCCAAGATGAAGGGGCTCAGCCCCAGCATTTT once TRBJ1-5 TRBV4-1 NA
CAWSEERQPQHF TGTGCCTGGAGTGAGGAGCGACAGCCCCAGCATTTT NA TRBJ1-5 TRBV30 NA
CASSSGQLRGKLFF TGTGCCAGCAGTTCGGGACAGCTCCGGGGCAAACTGTTTTTT NA TRBJ1-4 TRBV27 TRBD1
CAWSVERGGFSYNEQFF TGTGCCTGGAGTGTGGAGCGGGGGGGCTTCTCCTACAATGAGCAGTTCTTC once TRBJ2-1 TRBV30 TRBD2
CASTGMNTEAFF TGTGCCAGCACGGGGATGAACACTGAAGCTTTCTTT NA TRBJ1-1 TRBV6-6 NA
CASSLVTGRTEAFF TGTGCCAGCAGTCTTGTGACAGGGAGGACTGAAGCTTTCTTT NA TRBJ1-1 TRBV2 TRBD1
CASSFSLAGGTYEQYF TGTGCCAGCAGCTTCTCACTAGCGGGAGGAACCTACGAGCAGTACTTC NA TRBJ2-7 TRBV7-8 TRBD2
CASSYQNTEAFF TGTGCCAGCAGCTATCAGAACACTGAAGCTTTCTTT NA TRBJ1-1 TRBV7-9 NA
CASTLRMVVAQATGEAFF TGTGCCAGTACACTACGGATGGTTGTTGCCCAAGCGACAGGTGAAGCTTTCTTT NA TRBJ1-1 TRBV19 NA
CASSPRTGHLNTEAFF TGTGCCAGCAGCCCGAGGACAGGGCACTTGAACACTGAAGCTTTCTTT NA TRBJ1-1 TRBV11-2 TRBD1
CASSNWGGGDQPQHF TGTGCCAGTAGTAACTGGGGGGGAGGAGATCAGCCCCAGCATTTT few TRBJ1-5 TRBV19 NA
CASSLTGGRGIEQFF TGTGCCAGCAGTTTAACGGGGGGGCGGGGGATTGAGCAGTTCTTC NA TRBJ2-1 TRBV27 TRBD2
CASSPMGLPRDYGYTF TGTGCCAGCAGCCCGATGGGATTACCCAGGGACTATGGCTACACCTTC NA TRBJ1-2 TRBV7-2 NA
CASSYVGQGIDTQYF TGTGCCAGCAGTTACGTGGGGCAGGGGATAGATACGCAGTATTTT once TRBJ2-3 TRBV6-5 NA
CASSPYQGGGGLEKLFF TGTGCCAGCAGCCCTTACCAAGGCGGAGGGGGCTTGGAAAAACTGTTTTTT NA TRBJ1-4 TRBV9 TRBD1
CASSLEAGQETQYF TGCGCCAGCAGCTTGGAGGCGGGGCAAGAGACCCAGTACTTC NA TRBJ2-5 TRBV5-1 NA
CASAPGPGNTIYF TGTGCCAGCGCCCCTGGGCCTGGAAACACCATATATTTT NA TRBJ1-3 TRBV13 NA
CASSLGLGQGGSGNTIYF TGCGCCAGCAGCTTGGGCCTGGGACAGGGAGGGAGCGGAAACACCATATATTTT NA TRBJ1-3 TRBV5-1 TRBD1
CSANRFEAFF TGCAGTGCTAACAGATTTGAAGCTTTCTTT NA TRBJ1-1 TRBV20-1 NA
CASSLAGVTEAFF TGTGCCAGCAGCTTAGCAGGGGTCACTGAAGCTTTCTTT few TRBJ1-1 TRBV7-2 NA
CASSRTGSYGYTF TGTGCCAGCAGTCGGACGGGAAGCTATGGCTACACCTTC NA TRBJ1-2 TRBV2 NA
CASSVGTGFYWDTEAFF TGTGCCAGCAGCGTTGGGACAGGGTTCTACTGGGACACTGAAGCTTTCTTT NA TRBJ1-1 TRBV9 TRBD1
CASSVLDYQNSYEQYF TGTGCCAGCAGCGTCCTTGACTACCAAAATTCCTACGAGCAGTACTTC NA TRBJ2-7 TRBV5-4 NA
CASSEPPQIEAFF TGTGCCAGCAGTGAACCCCCACAGATTGAAGCTTTCTTT NA TRBJ1-1 TRBV2 NA
CASGSATGGATEAFF TGTGCTAGTGGTTCCGCTACAGGGGGCGCGACTGAAGCTTTCTTT NA TRBJ1-1 TRBV12-5 TRBD1
CASLGQGGNEQFF TGTGCCAGCCTCGGACAGGGGGGCAATGAGCAGTTCTTC NA TRBJ2-1 TRBV6-1 TRBD1
CASSPGERYEQYF TGTGCCAGCAGCCCCGGTGAGAGGTACGAGCAGTACTTC NA TRBJ2-7 TRBV11-1 NA
CASSLVGGSLLEQYF TGCGCCAGCAGCTTGGTTGGAGGGTCCCTCCTCGAGCAGTACTTC NA TRBJ2-7 TRBV5-1 NA
CATSRDILRGSDTQYF TGTGCCACCAGCAGAGATATACTGCGGGGCTCAGATACGCAGTATTTT NA TRBJ2-3 TRBV15 NA
CASSPWGTGALNTEAFF TGTGCCAGCAGCCCCTGGGGGACAGGGGCGCTGAACACTGAAGCTTTCTTT NA TRBJ1-1 TRBV7-6 TRBD1
CASMRGDRGFYEQYF TGTGCCAGCATGAGAGGAGACAGGGGTTTTTACGAGCAGTACTTC NA TRBJ2-7 TRBV6-5 TRBD1
CASTVAVMNTGELFF TGTGCCAGCACCGTAGCGGTAATGAACACCGGGGAGCTGTTTTTT NA TRBJ2-2 TRBV11-2 NA
CASSQEIDGRGNTEAFF TGTGCCAGCAGCCAAGAGATCGACGGCAGGGGAAACACTGAAGCTTTCTTT NA TRBJ1-1 TRBV4-2 NA
CASSLYDGGEQYF TGTGCCAGCAGTTTATATGACGGGGGCGAGCAGTACTTC NA TRBJ2-7 TRBV28 NA
CASITTGTDTQYF TGTGCCAGCATTACTACAGGGACAGATACGCAGTATTTT NA TRBJ2-3 TRBV6-1 NA
CASSSRQGSTGELFF TGCGCCAGCAGCTCAAGACAGGGGTCCACCGGGGAGCTGTTTTTT few TRBJ2-2 TRBV5-1 TRBD1
CASSPTGQGGSYEQYF TGTGCCAGCAGCCCCACGGGACAGGGTGGCTCCTACGAGCAGTACTTC NA TRBJ2-7 TRBV9 TRBD1
CASSLTGGEGEKLFF TGTGCCAGCAGCCTAACGGGGGGTGAAGGTGAAAAACTGTTTTTT NA TRBJ1-4 TRBV6-5 NA
CASSYSTGEDSYEQYF TGTGCCAGCAGTTACTCAACGGGGGAAGATTCATACGAGCAGTACTTC NA TRBJ2-7 TRBV6-5 NA
CASSLHSGEVADTQYF TGTGCCAGCAGCCTACACTCGGGGGAGGTGGCAGATACGCAGTATTTT NA TRBJ2-3 TRBV7-2 NA
CSVEDGASGSYNEQFF TGCAGCGTTGAAGATGGGGCTAGCGGGTCCTACAATGAGCAGTTCTTC NA TRBJ2-1 TRBV29-1 TRBD2
CAISEEKGTGGSQPQHF TGTGCCATCAGTGAGGAGAAAGGGACAGGGGGAAGTCAGCCCCAGCATTTT NA TRBJ1-5 TRBV10-3 TRBD1
CASSQTVGQYNSPLHF TGCGCCAGCAGCCAAACCGTAGGACAGTATAATTCACCCCTCCACTTT NA TRBJ1-6 TRBV4-3 NA
CASSRTAYEQYF TGCGCCAGCAGTCGGACAGCCTACGAGCAGTACTTC NA TRBJ2-7 TRBV10-2 NA
CASSPTERNTEAFF TGTGCCAGCAGCCCCACAGAGAGGAACACTGAAGCTTTCTTT NA TRBJ1-1 TRBV5-4 NA
CASSQEGGSYGYTF TGTGCCAGCAGCCAGGAAGGGGGCTCCTATGGCTACACCTTC NA TRBJ1-2 TRBV6-1 TRBD1
CASQGPPLAKNIQYF TGTGCCAGCCAGGGCCCTCCTCTAGCCAAAAACATTCAGTACTTC few TRBJ2-4 TRBV11-2 NA
CASNAAWTGGQDTQYF TGCGCCAGCAACGCCGCCTGGACAGGGGGTCAAGATACGCAGTATTTT NA TRBJ2-3 TRBV10-2 TRBD1
CASSLRGGPGSYNEQFF TGTGCCAGCAGCTTACGAGGGGGACCTGGCTCCTACAATGAGCAGTTCTTC NA TRBJ2-1 TRBV7-2 NA
CASSYSFFLLNSPLHF TGTGCCAGCAGTTACTCATTCTTCTTACTCAATTCACCCCTCCACTTT NA TRBJ1-6 TRBV6-5 NA
CASSEKVATNYEQYF TGTGCCAGCAGTGAAAAGGTTGCGACTAACTACGAGCAGTACTTC NA TRBJ2-7 TRBV25-1 NA
CSAGQSAKYGYTF TGCAGCGCCGGACAGAGTGCAAAATATGGCTACACCTTC NA TRBJ1-2 TRBV29-1 NA
CASRETVNQPQHF TGTGCCAGCAGAGAGACAGTAAATCAGCCCCAGCATTTT NA TRBJ1-5 TRBV7-8 NA
CATKGTEIPENTF TGTGCCACTAAAGGGACAGAAATCCCCGAGAACACCTTC NA TRBJ1-2 TRBV2 TRBD1
CASSPGTGVGETQYF TGTGCCAGCAGCCCCGGGACAGGGGTTGGAGAGACCCAGTACTTC NA TRBJ2-5 TRBV6-5 TRBD1
CASTDPVGSSYEQYF TGTGCCAGCACCGACCCTGTCGGGAGCTCCTACGAGCAGTACTTC NA TRBJ2-7 TRBV28 NA